The TCR beta chain under discussion was sequenced for a study of cytomegalovirus exposure and HLA in healthy donors (dated by TCRdb to the late 2010s). Regarding the research as a whole: The 666 repertoires of the first cohort and the 95 to 150 validation repertoires were produced on the same platform, according to a later analysis. The study combined high-throughput TCR immunosequencing, statistical association of individual TCRs with disease status, and machine learning to predict cytomegalovirus infection status. Along with the roughly 610-subject first cohort, a separate validation cohort of some 130 different subjects was used. The study was designed to test whether signatures of past pathogen exposure could be identified by cataloging public T cell receptors.

The donors were included in the validation cohort of 120 subjects, a group kept apart from the roughly 700-subject first cohort. With regard to this clone: The clone's antigen remains unknown. No qualities accompany the bases; no much larger clone lies one base away.

The full study reports these points: The authors suggested that the approach could potentially be extended to other disease states and immunological phenotypes. Across donors, most TCR sequences were observed very rarely, whereas some public TCRs were present in many individuals. All 120 or so repertoires were used to score co-occurrence in the validation cohort in a later analysis, because that analysis had no HLA typing for the cohort. In vitro tests confirmed that three of the cytomegalovirus-associated TCR beta chains recognize cytomegalovirus antigens. The classifier was reported to diagnose cytomegalovirus status with high specificity and sensitivity in both the original cohort and the validation cohort. The study gave a list of over 150 TCR beta chains associated with cytomegalovirus. In a later analysis, TCRs clustered in the first cohort were found to also tend to co-occur in the approximately 120 validation repertoires, with around 94% of cluster scores above 0.

Libraries were prepared through the immunoSEQ multiplex PCR assay. As for the authors' bioinformatics: A statistical classification framework was built to diagnose cytomegalovirus status from the catalog of TCR beta chain sequences. TCRdb took this table from immuneACCESS and kept in-frame rearrangements with V and J called. Such tables lack part of the clones; where checked against another copy, unresolved V genes explain under half of the gap, and the rest is unexplained. D and trimming come from the DNA, and the V and J calls and clone size come from that table. Present in this sample are 260,000 or so clones, roughly 90% of which were seen just once. Jointly, the top ten make up roughly 0.93% of the sample. Sequencing was performed on PBMCs. The sequence was obtained from a woman in her late teens or twenties in good health and CMV-seronegative.

The DNA sequence is given as TGCGCCAGCAGCTCCCTGGCAGGCATGAACACTGAAGCTTTCTTT. Translated, it gives CASSSLAGMNTEAFF. The chain is made from TRBV5-1 and TRBJ1-1; there is no confident call for the D gene. V is clipped by 3 bases and J by 0 bases, and the sequence between their germline boundaries is 12 bases long. Counted from cysteine to phenylalanine, this CDR3 has 15 amino acids. The DNA shown is the 45-base CDR3, in frame from base 1. The germline V gene yields SGHRS for CDR1 and YFSETQ for CDR2.